This T cell receptor beta chain was documented in a study of PD-L1 blockade in urothelial cancer. About the research overall: Blood was tested 3 weeks (second dose) and 6 weeks into treatment.

Per the germline V gene, CDR1 is MNHNY and CDR2 is SVGAGI (reference sequence). CDR3 length equals 13 residues. Deletions cut 6 bases from V and 8 bases from J, with 16 bases between. Every PCR got spiked synthetic TCR analog templates. Using immunoSEQ multiplex PCR, the repertoire was profiled, and TCRdb retains in-frame clones only, with some absent. This sample has some 65,000 clones, with 81% found just once. Time point noted: pretreatment peripheral blood. The chain joins TRBV6-6 to TRBJ1-1; possibly TRBD1 for D (5 bases). Sample: PBMCs, taken around atezolizumab (anti-PD-L1) treatment. The sequence came from a man aged 70-80 years with urothelial cancer. The CDR3 DNA reads TGTGCCAGCAGAATCGCTTACGACAGCGAAGCTTTCTTT. It is translated as CASRIAYDSEAFF.